This T cell receptor beta chain derives from a study of blood T cell repertoires in COVID-19. Study as a whole: The samples span acute and convalescent COVID-19 from the United States, Italy and Spain. The analysed material was cDNA or gDNA that came from T cells, B-cell-depleted T cells, or PBMCs.

The V end lost 1 base, the J end lost 2 bases, and 11 bases lay between the germline ends. Germline V gene lookup returns CDR1 SGHVS and CDR2 FQNEAQ. The CDR3 totals 15 residues. This table comes from immunoSEQ multiplex PCR, and its TCRdb copy is limited to in-frame clones, with some not included. The sample has 250,000 to 350,000 clones, roughly 90% seen once. The source material was peripheral blood. This receptor was obtained from a woman in her seventies with COVID-19, enrolled during active disease. The chain combines TRBV7-8 with TRBJ1-2, with a tentative D call TRBD1 (6 bases). CDR3 loop: CASSLVGQGNYGYTF. CDR3 nucleotides: TGTGCCAGCAGCTTAGTGGGTCAGGGGAACTATGGCTACACCTTC.